This T cell receptor beta chain comes out of a study of blood T cell repertoires in COVID-19. Turning to the study itself: All recovered Cohort 3 donors got two negative PCRs, got clearance, or saw symptom resolution. Nucleic acid was either cDNA or gDNA, and it came from T cells, B-cell-depleted T cells, or PBMCs.

The V segment lost 4 bases and the J segment 7 bases; nucleotides outside the gene matches: 8. CDR3 length: 16 amino acids. Germline V lookup: CDR1 SGHTA, CDR2 FQGTGA. Here immunoSEQ multiplex PCR was the method, and the copy in TCRdb shows in-frame clones only, minus some. Of under 150,000 clones detected, approximately 84% appear once; the ten largest clones hold 3% to 4%. Sequenced: PBMCs or T cells enriched from blood (not recorded which). The sequence derives from a man aged 45 to 65 in a cohort exposed to, infected with or recovered from COVID-19 (not recorded which). The chain carries TRBV7-3 and TRBJ2-1; TRBD2 aligns across 12 bases. CDR3 protein: CASSSKTSGSRNEQFF. CDR3 in DNA: TGTGCCAGCAGCTCCAAGACTAGCGGGAGTAGGAATGAGCAGTTCTTC.